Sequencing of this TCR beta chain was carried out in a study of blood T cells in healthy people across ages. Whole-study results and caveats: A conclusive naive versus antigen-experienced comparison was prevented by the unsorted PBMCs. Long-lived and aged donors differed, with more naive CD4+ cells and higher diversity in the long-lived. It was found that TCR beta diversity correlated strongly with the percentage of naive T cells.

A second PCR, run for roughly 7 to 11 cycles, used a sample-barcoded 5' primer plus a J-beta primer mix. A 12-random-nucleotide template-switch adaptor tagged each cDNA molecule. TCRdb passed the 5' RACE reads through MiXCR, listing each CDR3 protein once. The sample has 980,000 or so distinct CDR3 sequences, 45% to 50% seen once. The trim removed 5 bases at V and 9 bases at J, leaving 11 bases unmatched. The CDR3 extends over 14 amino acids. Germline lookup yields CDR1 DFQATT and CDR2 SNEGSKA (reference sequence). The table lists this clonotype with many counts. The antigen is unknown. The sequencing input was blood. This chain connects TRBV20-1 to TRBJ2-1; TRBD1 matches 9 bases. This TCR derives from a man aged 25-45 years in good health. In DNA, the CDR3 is TGCAGTGCTTCTCCCGGGACAGGGAGAGGTGAGCAGTTCTTC. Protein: CSASPGTGRGEQFF.